This entry concerns a single T cell receptor beta chain. It has no known antigen specificity. No much larger clone is present one base from it, and per-base qualities are unavailable. This sample is drawn from a study of T cell responses to AZD1222 COVID-19 vaccine (dated by TCRdb to the early 2020s). A note on the overall study: Because spike-specific TCR depth and breadth did not differ between the two schedules, AZD1222 recipients who got a second dose at roughly 4 weeks were pooled with those who got a second dose at roughly 12 weeks. TCR sequencing was performed for more than 230 trial participants, of whom about 200 were given two doses of AZD1222 and about 25 were given two doses of MenACWY control vaccine. Trial participants were enrolled by age into 18-55, 56-69 and 70-plus year subgroups, with roughly 150, 30 and 60 TCR-sequenced participants respectively. The investigation overall reported the following: The 56-69-year group was small, and its depth increase did not reach significance, likely because of low power. Reportedly, almost half of the unique spike-specific TCRs recognized epitopes lying outside the regions that are mutated in the B.1.351 and B.1.1.7 variants. Conclusions about previously exposed vaccinees are limited because only a handful of AZD1222 recipients were SARS-CoV-2 seropositive at baseline. The whole spike protein was spanned by vaccine-associated CD4 TCRs, and dominant responses were seen in regions 160-218 and 743-854. After two AZD1222 doses, spike-specific TCR breadth and depth were significantly higher than at day 0 and than in MenACWY recipients. Participants were mostly white British and included more females than males, and it was suggested by the authors that clonal diversity may have been underestimated. No day 14 peak-response samples were available, so repertoires were characterized only after the peak T cell response.

The label giving this sample's time point can be read as: baseline before first vaccination. Vaccinee samples were obtained from the UK trials COV001 and COV002, which included a single-blind randomized controlled phase 2/3 trial of AZD1222 (ChAdOx1 nCoV-19) in healthy adults. For TCRbeta chain sequencing, PBMC samples were collected from trial participants at day 0 and at day 28 after the second dose. The CDR3 numbers 13 residues from cysteine through phenylalanine. Only the CDR3 DNA is retained, 39 bases long and in frame from the first base. Sequences SGDLS (CDR1) and YYNGEE (CDR2) are obtained from the germline V gene. Deletion took 4 bases off V and 7 bases off J, with a span of 9 bases between the germline ends. The CDR3 regions of human TCRbeta chains were analyzed by immunosequencing. On the study's bioinformatics: TCRs in the repertoires were matched against a reference library of SARS-CoV-2-specific TCRs that had been generated with the MIRA antigen-specificity platform. Breadth was defined as the fraction of unique TCRs that were SARS-CoV-2-associated. Depth was defined as the fraction of total T cells that were SARS-CoV-2-associated. Using the MIRA data, each spike-specific TCR was assigned both to the spike region to which the TCR was reactive and to a CD4 or CD8 class. Log10-transformed breadth and depth values were compared by one-way ANOVA with Sidak's multiple comparisons tests. What TCRdb holds here is the immuneACCESS table cut down to in-frame rearrangements. Part of the clones is not present; checked against another copy, under half of the missing clones reflect an unresolved V gene, and the others are unexplained. V and J calls and clone size are those listed in that table; D and trimming were worked out from the DNA. The sample table records 100,000 to 150,000 clones; 90% of these occur just once. The ten top clones hold 1.5% to 2% of the sample.

The input for sequencing was peripheral blood, taken on day 0 of AZD1222 vaccination. The TCR sequence derives from an adult in good health. The chain links TRBV9 with TRBJ1-6; the D gene assignment is ambiguous. The CDR3 amino acid sequence is: CASSIEANSPLHF. The bases are TGTGCCAGCAGCATTGAAGCGAATTCACCCCTCCACTTT.